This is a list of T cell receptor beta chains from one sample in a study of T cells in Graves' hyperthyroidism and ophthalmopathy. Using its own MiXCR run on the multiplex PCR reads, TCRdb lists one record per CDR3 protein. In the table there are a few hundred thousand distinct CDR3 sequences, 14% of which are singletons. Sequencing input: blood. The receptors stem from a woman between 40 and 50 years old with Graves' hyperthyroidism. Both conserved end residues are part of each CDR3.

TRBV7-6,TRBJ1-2,CASSLAGEFGYTF
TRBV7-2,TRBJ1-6,CASSLQGPSNSPLHF
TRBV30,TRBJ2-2,CAWSVPAGAAYGAGELFF
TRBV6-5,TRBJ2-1,CASSYYTLAGGFMGNEQFF
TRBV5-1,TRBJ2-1,CASSDQTVSSYNEQFF
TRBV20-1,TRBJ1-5,CSAREPRQGAPQHF
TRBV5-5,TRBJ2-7,CASSPAGTGTYEQYF
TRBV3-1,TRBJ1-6,CASSRHRERNSPLHF
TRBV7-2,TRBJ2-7,CASSLVRTGDEQYF
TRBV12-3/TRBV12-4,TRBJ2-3,CASRSTTDTQYF
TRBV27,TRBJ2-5,CASRRAGGAETQYF
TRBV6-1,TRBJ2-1,CASNGNYHNEQFF
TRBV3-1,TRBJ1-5,CASSQENGQNQPQHF
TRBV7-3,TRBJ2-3,CASSEGGLGSTDTQYF
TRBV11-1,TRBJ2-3,CASSLAGLAGNTDTQYF
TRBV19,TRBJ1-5,CASRKDGQGNQPQHF
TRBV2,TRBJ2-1,CASIPGLAGDEQFF
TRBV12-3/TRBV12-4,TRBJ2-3,CASSPLLNTQYF
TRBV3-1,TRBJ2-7,CASSQVEAKQYF
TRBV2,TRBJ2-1,CASKVGIAGFEQFF
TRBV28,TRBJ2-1,CASSKSSGGSYNEQFF
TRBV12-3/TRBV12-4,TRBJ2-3,CASSTTPLDRDTQYF
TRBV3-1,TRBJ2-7,CASSQEQKYYEQYF
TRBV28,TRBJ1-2,CASSSHSGNYGYTF
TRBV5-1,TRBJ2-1,CASSWAGGQDNEQFF
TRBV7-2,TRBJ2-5,CASSLWSVQETQYF
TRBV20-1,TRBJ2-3,CSARGSSGNGGDTQYF
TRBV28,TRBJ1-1,CASSSVQGMNTEAFF
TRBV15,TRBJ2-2,CATSRDLFVGELFF
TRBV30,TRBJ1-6,CAWSARDRNSPLHF
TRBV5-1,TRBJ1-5,CASSLGDRAQPQHF